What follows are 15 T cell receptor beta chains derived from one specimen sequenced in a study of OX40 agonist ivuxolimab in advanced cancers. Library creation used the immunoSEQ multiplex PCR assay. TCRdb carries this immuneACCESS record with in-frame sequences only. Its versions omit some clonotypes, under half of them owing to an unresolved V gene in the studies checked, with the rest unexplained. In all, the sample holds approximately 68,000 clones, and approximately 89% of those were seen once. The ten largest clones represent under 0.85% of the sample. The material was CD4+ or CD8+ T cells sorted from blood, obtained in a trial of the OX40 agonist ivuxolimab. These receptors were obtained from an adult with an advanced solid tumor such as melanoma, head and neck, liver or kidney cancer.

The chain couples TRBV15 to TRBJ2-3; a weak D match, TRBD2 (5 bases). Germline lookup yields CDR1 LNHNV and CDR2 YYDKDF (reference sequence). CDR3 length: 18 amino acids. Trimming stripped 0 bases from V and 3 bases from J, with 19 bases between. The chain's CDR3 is CATSRDWRPTDGTDTQYF. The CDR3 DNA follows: TGTGCCACCAGCAGAGATTGGAGGCCAACCGACGGGACAGATACGCAGTATTTT.

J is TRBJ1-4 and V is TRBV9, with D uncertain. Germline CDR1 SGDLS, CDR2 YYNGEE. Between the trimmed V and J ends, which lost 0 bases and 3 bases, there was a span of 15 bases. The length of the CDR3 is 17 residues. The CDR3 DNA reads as TGTGCCAGCAGCGTAGTTATGAGGGATCAAGCTAATGAAAAACTGTTTTTT. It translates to CASSVVMRDQANEKLFF.

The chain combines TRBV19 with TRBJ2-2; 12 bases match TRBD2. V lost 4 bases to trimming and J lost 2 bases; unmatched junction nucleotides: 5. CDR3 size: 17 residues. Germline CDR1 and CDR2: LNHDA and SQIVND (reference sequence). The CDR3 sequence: CASSRGLAGINTGELFF. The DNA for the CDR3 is TGTGCCAGTAGTAGAGGACTAGCGGGAATCAACACCGGGGAGCTGTTTTTT. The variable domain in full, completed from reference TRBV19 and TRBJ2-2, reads DGGITQSPKYLFRKEGQNVTLSCEQNLNHDAMYWYRQDPGQGLRLIYYSQIVNDFQKGDIAEGYSVSREKKESFPLTVTSAQKNPTAFYLCASSRGLAGINTGELFFGEGSRLTVL.

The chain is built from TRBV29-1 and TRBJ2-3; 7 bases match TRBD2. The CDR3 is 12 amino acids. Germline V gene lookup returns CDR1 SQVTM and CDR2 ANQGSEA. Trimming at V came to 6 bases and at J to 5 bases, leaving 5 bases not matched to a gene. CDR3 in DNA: TGCAGCGTGGTGGGGGGGGTAGATACGCAGTATTTT. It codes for CSVVGGVDTQYF.

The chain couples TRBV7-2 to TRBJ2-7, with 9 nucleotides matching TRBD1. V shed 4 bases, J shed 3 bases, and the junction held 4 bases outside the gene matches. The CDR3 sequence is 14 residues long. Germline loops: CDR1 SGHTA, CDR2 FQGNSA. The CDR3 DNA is TGTGCCAGCAGCTCCGGGACAGGGCTCTACGAGCAGTACTTC. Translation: CASSSGTGLYEQYF.

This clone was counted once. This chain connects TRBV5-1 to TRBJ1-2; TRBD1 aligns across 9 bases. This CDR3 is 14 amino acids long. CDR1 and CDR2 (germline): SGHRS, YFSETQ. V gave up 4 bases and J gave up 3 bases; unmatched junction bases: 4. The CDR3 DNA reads TGCGCCAGCAGCGCGGGACAGGGCGACTATGGCTACACCTTC. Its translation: CASSAGQGDYGYTF. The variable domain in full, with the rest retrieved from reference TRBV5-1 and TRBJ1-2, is KAGVTQTPRYLIKTRGQQVTLSCSPISGHRSVSWYQQTPGQGLQFLFEYFSETQRNKGNFPGRFSGRQFSNSRSEMNVSTLELGDSALYLCASSAGQGDYGYTFGSGTRLTVV.

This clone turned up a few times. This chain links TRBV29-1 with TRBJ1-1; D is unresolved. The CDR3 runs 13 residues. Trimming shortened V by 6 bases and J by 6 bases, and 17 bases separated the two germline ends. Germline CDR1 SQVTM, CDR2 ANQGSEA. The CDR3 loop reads CSVARGGGAEAFF. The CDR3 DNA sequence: TGCAGCGTAGCGCGGGGAGGAGGCGCTGAAGCTTTCTTT.

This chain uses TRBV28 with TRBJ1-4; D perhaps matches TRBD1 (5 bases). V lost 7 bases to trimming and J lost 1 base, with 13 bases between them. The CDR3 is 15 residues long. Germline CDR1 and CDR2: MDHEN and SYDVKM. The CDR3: CASTGGGGTNEKLFF. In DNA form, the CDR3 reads TGTGCCAGCACCGGGGGGGGGGGAACTAATGAAAAACTGTTTTTT.

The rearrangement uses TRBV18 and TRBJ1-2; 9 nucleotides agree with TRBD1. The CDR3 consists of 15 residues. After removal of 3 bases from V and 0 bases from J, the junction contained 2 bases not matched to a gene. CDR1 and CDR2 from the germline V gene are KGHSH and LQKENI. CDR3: CASSPRQGANYGYTF. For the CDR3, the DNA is TGTGCCAGCTCACCTCGACAGGGGGCTAACTATGGCTACACCTTC.

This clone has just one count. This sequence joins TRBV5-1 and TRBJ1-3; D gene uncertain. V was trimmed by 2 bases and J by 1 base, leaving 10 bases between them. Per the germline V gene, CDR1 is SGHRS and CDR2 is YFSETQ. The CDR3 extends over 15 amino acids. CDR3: CASSLIGPSGNTIYF. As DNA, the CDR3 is TGCGCCAGCAGCTTAATCGGACCGTCTGGAAACACCATATATTTT.

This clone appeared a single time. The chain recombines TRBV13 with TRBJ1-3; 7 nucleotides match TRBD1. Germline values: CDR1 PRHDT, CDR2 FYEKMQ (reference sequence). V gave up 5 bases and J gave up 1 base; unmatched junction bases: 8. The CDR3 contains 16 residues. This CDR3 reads CASSPRDSNSGNTIYF. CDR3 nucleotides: TGTGCCAGCAGCCCCCGGGACAGCAATTCTGGAAACACCATATATTTT. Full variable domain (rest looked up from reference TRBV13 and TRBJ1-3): AAGVIQSPRHLIKEKRETATLKCYPIPRHDTVYWYQQGPGQDPQFLISFYEKMQSDKGSIPDRFSAQQFSDYHSELNMSSLELGDSALYFCASSPRDSNSGNTIYFGEGSWLTVV.

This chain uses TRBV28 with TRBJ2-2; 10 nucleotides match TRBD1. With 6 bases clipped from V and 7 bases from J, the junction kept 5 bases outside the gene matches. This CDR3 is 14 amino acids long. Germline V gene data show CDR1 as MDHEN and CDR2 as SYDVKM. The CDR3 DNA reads TGTGCCAGCAGACGACAGGGGGCGAACGGGGAGCTGTTTTTT. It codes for CASRRQGANGELFF. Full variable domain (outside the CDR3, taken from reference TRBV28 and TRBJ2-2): DVKVTQSSRYLVKRTGEKVFLECVQDMDHENMFWYRQDPGLGLRLIYFSYDVKMKEKGDIPEGYSVSREKKERFSLILESASTNQTSMYLCASRRQGANGELFFGEGSRLTVL.

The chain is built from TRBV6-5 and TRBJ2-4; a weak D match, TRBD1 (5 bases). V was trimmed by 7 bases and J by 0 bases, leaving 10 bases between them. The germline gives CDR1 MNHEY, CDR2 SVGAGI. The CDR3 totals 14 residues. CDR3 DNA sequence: TGTGCCAGCACCAGAAGGGGAGCCAAAAACATTCAGTACTTC. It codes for CASTRRGAKNIQYF.

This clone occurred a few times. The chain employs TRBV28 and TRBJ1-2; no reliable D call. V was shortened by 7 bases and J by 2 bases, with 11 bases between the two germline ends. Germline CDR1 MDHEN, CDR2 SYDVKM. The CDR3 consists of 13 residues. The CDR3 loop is CASTLEGNYGYTF. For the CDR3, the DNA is TGTGCCAGCACCTTGGAAGGAAACTATGGCTACACCTTC.

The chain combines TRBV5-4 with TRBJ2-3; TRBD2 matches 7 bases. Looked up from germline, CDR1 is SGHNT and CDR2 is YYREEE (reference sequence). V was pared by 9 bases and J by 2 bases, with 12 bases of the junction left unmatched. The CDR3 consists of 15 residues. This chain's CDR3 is CATRSQREFTDTQYF. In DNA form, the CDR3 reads TGTGCCACCCGCTCCCAGCGGGAATTCACAGATACGCAGTATTTT.